These T cell receptor beta chains were read from a single sample in a study of blood T cell repertoires in COVID-19. Profiled with immunoSEQ multiplex PCR; TCRdb holds only in-frame clones, not every one. This table has 250,000 to 350,000 clones, 75% to 95% appearing once. Sequencing was carried out using peripheral blood. These receptor sequences come from a woman aged 25 to 39 with COVID-19, enrolled during active disease. Both conserved end residues are part of each CDR3. Each record gives: D gene, clone size, V gene, J gene, CDR3 DNA, CDR3 protein. D genes are given only for firm matches. Size is omitted from some rows. Given values are once, few, many or a class for expanded clones.

.,.,TRBV20-1,TRBJ1-1,TGCAGTGCTAATGTTTATGAAGCTTTCTTT,CSANVYEAFF
.,.,TRBV7-9,TRBJ2-1,TGTGCCAGCAGCCTCGGGGGATATCTTGAGCAGTTCTTC,CASSLGGYLEQFF
TRBD1,.,TRBV6-5,TRBJ1-1,TGTGCCAGCAGCCTTAAACAGGGGGTCACTGAAGCTTTCTTT,CASSLKQGVTEAFF
.,.,TRBV28,TRBJ2-7,TGTGCCAGCACCCCAGGGAACTACGAGCAGTACTTC,CASTPGNYEQYF
.,.,TRBV2,TRBJ2-3,TGTGCCAGCAGTTTTTACACAGATACGCAGTATTTT,CASSFYTDTQYF
TRBD1,.,TRBV24-1,TRBJ1-2,TGTGCCACCAGTGATTGGACAGGGTCGAATGGCTACACCTTC,CATSDWTGSNGYTF
TRBD1,.,TRBV7-2,TRBJ1-5,TGTGCCAGCAGCTTTCAGGGGGATCAGCCCCAGCATTTT,CASSFQGDQPQHF
.,.,TRBV5-4,TRBJ2-5,TGTGCCAGCAGCTTGGACAGGGTGGGAGAGACCCAGTACTTC,CASSLDRVGETQYF
.,.,TRBV2,TRBJ2-7,TGTGCCAGCAGTCCTAGGGCAGGGGTAGAGGAGCAGTACTTC,CASSPRAGVEEQYF
.,.,TRBV7-9,TRBJ1-4,TGTGCCAGCAGCACCGCCGGGGTGATGGGGGAAAAACTGTTTTTT,CASSTAGVMGEKLFF
.,.,TRBV24-1,TRBJ1-4,TGTGCCACCAGTGATTCTCGGTTTGAAAAACTGTTTTTT,CATSDSRFEKLFF
TRBD1,.,TRBV6-5,TRBJ2-7,TGTGCCAGCAGGTCAAGGACAGGACCATCCTACGAGCAGTACTTC,CASRSRTGPSYEQYF
.,.,TRBV4-1,TRBJ2-5,TGCGCCAGCAGCCCCAGGGGTGGGGGCCAGGAGACCCAGTACTTC,CASSPRGGGQETQYF
TRBD2,.,TRBV7-3,TRBJ2-7,TGTGCCAGCAGCTTGACTAGCGGTCTGGAGCAGTACTTC,CASSLTSGLEQYF
TRBD2,.,TRBV30,TRBJ2-7,TGTGCCTGGAGTGGAGCTAGCGGGACCCCCTACGAGCAGTACTTC,CAWSGASGTPYEQYF
TRBD2,.,TRBV19,TRBJ2-7,TGTGCCAGTAGTATGCCGGGACTAGCCTCTAGTGAGCAGTACTTC,CASSMPGLASSEQYF
.,few,TRBV2,TRBJ1-2,TGTGCCAGCAGTGAGCGCCAGGGCTTCTATGGCTACACCTTC,CASSERQGFYGYTF
.,.,TRBV28,TRBJ1-3,TGTGCCAGCAGTTTATGGGGGGGGACTAGCTCTGGAAACACCATATATTTT,CASSLWGGTSSGNTIYF
TRBD1,.,TRBV5-1,TRBJ2-7,TGCGCCAGCAGCTCGGGACAGGGGGCGTACGAGCAGTACTTC,CASSSGQGAYEQYF
.,.,TRBV6-6,TRBJ1-1,TGTGCCAGCAGTCACACCGATCGACAGGAGGCTTTCTTT,CASSHTDRQEAFF
TRBD2,.,TRBV30,TRBJ2-7,TGTGCCTGGGGGACTAGCGGGGGCTACGAGCAGTACTTC,CAWGTSGGYEQYF
.,.,TRBV19,TRBJ2-1,TGTGCCAGTAGCCTTAACAAGTACCCTCGGGACAATGAGCAGTTCTTC,CASSLNKYPRDNEQFF
.,.,TRBV6-5,TRBJ1-1,TGTGCCAGCAGTTACCATCCAGGCTCCATGAACACTGAAGCTTTCTTT,CASSYHPGSMNTEAFF
.,.,TRBV15,TRBJ1-4,TGTGCCACCAGCAGAGAGCCAGGGTTTGAAAAACTGTTTTTT,CATSREPGFEKLFF
TRBD2,.,TRBV7-8,TRBJ2-7,TGTGCCAGCAGCTTAGCGCAGGTTCGGGAGGGCCTCTACGAGCAGTACTTC,CASSLAQVREGLYEQYF
TRBD1,.,TRBV6-5,TRBJ2-7,TGTGCCAGCAGCCTACTGGGACAGGTCGCCTCCGAGCAGTACTTC,CASSLLGQVASEQYF
.,.,TRBV9,TRBJ1-5,TGTGCCAGCAGCTCAGGGACAACAGATTATCAGCCCCAGCATTTT,CASSSGTTDYQPQHF
TRBD1,.,TRBV19,TRBJ1-1,TGTGCCAGTAGTACACCCGGCGACAGGGGCGCAGCTTTCTTT,CASSTPGDRGAAFF
TRBD2,.,TRBV30,TRBJ2-2,TGTGCCTGGAGCCTCGGGGGGATTCCCCCCGGGGAGCTGTTTTTT,CAWSLGGIPPGELFF
TRBD1,.,TRBV2,TRBJ1-2,TGTGCCAGCAGACCCCTAGGACAGGGGACGGCGGATGGCTACACCTTC,CASRPLGQGTADGYTF
.,few,TRBV5-4,TRBJ2-7,TGTGCCAGCAGCTTTTTTGGGAGCCTCACCGAGGAAGAGCAGTACTTC,CASSFFGSLTEEEQYF
TRBD2,.,TRBV28,TRBJ2-3,TGTGCCAGCAGTTTCAGCGGGAGAGTTTCAGATACGCAGTATTTT,CASSFSGRVSDTQYF
.,once,TRBV5-5,TRBJ1-2,TGTGCCAGCAGCTCCCCCAGTCGCGGGGAAACTGGCTACACCTTC,CASSSPSRGETGYTF
TRBD2,.,TRBV6-2/TRBV6-3,TRBJ2-1,TGTGCCAGCAGTGGCGGGACTAGGCTCGGCTATGAGCAGTTCTTC,CASSGGTRLGYEQFF
.,.,TRBV4-1,TRBJ1-6,TGCGCCAGCAGCCCGGCTTGGGCCTTCAATTCACCCCTCCACTTT,CASSPAWAFNSPLHF
.,.,TRBV28,TRBJ2-2,TGTGCCAGCAGCCTCACTGTTTCAAGCACCGGGGAGCTGTTTTTT,CASSLTVSSTGELFF
.,.,TRBV28,TRBJ1-3,TGTGCCAGCAGCCAGCGCGGGGTCCCTGGAAACACCATATATTTT,CASSQRGVPGNTIYF
.,.,TRBV28,TRBJ2-7,TGTGCCAGCAGTTTAAGACAGGCCCAGCAGTACTTC,CASSLRQAQQYF
.,.,TRBV5-6,TRBJ2-7,TGTGCCAGCAGCCAATCCGGACTCAATTTCTACGAGCAGTACTTC,CASSQSGLNFYEQYF
.,.,TRBV11-2,TRBJ2-2,TGTGCCGGATCGAGGTCCGGGGAGCTGTTTTTT,CAGSRSGELFF
.,.,TRBV21-1,TRBJ2-7,TGTGCCAGCAGCAAACGGGGTAGCCACCCCTACGAGCAGTACTTC,CASSKRGSHPYEQYF
.,.,TRBV19,TRBJ1-4,TGTGCCAGTTCGTCGGGCGGGTTAGATAATGAAAAACTGTTTTTT,CASSSGGLDNEKLFF
.,.,TRBV7-3,TRBJ2-7,TGTGCCAGCAGCTTAACTGGAGGGAGTGCCTACGAGCAGTACTTC,CASSLTGGSAYEQYF
.,.,TRBV5-6,TRBJ1-6,TGTGCCAGCAGCTTGGAACAGGGAGACTGGTCACCCCTCCACTTT,CASSLEQGDWSPLHF
TRBD1,.,TRBV7-9,TRBJ1-6,TGTGCCAGCAGCTTATACCCGCCTCGGACAGGAGTGGATTCACCCCTCCACTTT,CASSLYPPRTGVDSPLHF
.,.,TRBV4-3,TRBJ2-5,TGCGCCAGCAGCCAAGATCCTAGTGGAGAGACCCAGTACTTC,CASSQDPSGETQYF
TRBD2,.,TRBV5-4,TRBJ2-1,TGTGCCAGCAGCTATAGCGGGAGGGCCCACAATGAGCAGTTCTTC,CASSYSGRAHNEQFF
.,.,TRBV5-1,TRBJ1-1,TGCGCCAGCAGCTTGAAGGGGACAAAGGGGACTGAAGCTTTCTTT,CASSLKGTKGTEAFF
.,.,TRBV29-1,TRBJ2-7,TGCAGCGTAAAGGGGTTCGTGGGGGCCGGACACGAGCAGTACTTC,CSVKGFVGAGHEQYF
TRBD1,.,TRBV18,TRBJ2-7,TGTGCCAGCTCACCAGGGACAGGTAACGAGCAGTACTTC,CASSPGTGNEQYF
.,.,TRBV4-1,TRBJ2-3,TGCGCCAGCAGCCAAGGTTGGGGGGGACAAAGCACAGATACGCAGTATTTT,CASSQGWGGQSTDTQYF
.,few,TRBV29-1,TRBJ1-1,TGCAGCGCCAGTACCCAGGGTCATGGGGTGAACACTGAAGCTTTCTTT,CSASTQGHGVNTEAFF
TRBD1,.,TRBV30,TRBJ1-2,TGTGCCTGGGGTCGTCCCGGGACAGGGGAGGACTATGGCTACACCTTC,CAWGRPGTGEDYGYTF